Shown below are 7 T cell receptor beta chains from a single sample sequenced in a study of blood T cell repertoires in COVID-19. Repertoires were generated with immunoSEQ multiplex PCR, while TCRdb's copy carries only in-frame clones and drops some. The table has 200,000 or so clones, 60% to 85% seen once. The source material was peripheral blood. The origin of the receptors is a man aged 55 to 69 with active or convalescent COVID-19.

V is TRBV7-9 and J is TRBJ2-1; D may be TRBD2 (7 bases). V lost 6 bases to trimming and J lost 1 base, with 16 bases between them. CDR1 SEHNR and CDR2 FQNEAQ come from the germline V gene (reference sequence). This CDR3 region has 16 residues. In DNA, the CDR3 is TGTGCCAGCAGTCAAGGGGGACTAACTTCCTACAATGAGCAGTTCTTC. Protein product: CASSQGGLTSYNEQFF.

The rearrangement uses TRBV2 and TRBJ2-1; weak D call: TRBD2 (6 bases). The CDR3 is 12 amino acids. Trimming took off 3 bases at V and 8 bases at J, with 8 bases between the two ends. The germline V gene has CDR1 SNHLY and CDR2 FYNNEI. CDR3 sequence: CASSETSHEQFF. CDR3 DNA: TGTGCCAGCAGTGAGACTAGTCATGAGCAGTTCTTC.

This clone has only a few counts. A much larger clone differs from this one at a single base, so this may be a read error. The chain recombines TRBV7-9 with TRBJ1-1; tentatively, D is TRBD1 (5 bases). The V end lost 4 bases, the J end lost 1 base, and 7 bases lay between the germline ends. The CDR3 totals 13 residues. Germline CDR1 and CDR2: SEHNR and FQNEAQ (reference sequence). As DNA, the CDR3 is TGTGCCAGCAGCTCGGACACGAACACTGAAGCTTTCTTT. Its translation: CASSSDTNTEAFF.

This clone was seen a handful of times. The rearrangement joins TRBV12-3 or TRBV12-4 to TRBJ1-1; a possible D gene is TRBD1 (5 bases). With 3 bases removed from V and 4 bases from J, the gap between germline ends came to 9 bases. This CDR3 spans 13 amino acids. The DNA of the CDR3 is TGTGCCAGCAGTTTGCAGGGCCCCACTGAAGCTTTCTTT. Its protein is CASSLQGPTEAFF.

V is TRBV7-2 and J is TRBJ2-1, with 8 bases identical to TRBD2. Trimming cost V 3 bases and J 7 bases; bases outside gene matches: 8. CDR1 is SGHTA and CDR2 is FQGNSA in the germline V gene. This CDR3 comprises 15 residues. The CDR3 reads CASSFHGTSWNEQFF. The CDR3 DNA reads TGTGCCAGCAGCTTCCACGGGACTAGTTGGAATGAGCAGTTCTTC.

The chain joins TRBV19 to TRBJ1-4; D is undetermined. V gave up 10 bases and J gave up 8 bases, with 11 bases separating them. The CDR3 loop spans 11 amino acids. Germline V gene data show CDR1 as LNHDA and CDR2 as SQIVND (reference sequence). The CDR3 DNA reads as TGTGCCACCCGACGGAGGGAAAAACTGTTTTTT. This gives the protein CATRRREKLFF. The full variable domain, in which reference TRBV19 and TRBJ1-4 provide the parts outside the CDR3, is DGGITQSPKYLFRKEGQNVTLSCEQNLNHDAMYWYRQDPGQGLRLIYYSQIVNDFQKGDIAEGYSVSREKKESFPLTVTSAQKNPTAFYLCATRRREKLFFGSGTQLSVL.

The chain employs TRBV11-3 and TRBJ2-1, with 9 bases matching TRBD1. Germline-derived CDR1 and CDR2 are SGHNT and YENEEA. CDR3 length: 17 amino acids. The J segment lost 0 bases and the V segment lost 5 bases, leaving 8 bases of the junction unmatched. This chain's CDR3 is CASSPIGTGSSYNEQFF. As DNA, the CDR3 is TGTGCCAGCAGCCCTATCGGGACAGGGAGCTCCTACAATGAGCAGTTCTTC.